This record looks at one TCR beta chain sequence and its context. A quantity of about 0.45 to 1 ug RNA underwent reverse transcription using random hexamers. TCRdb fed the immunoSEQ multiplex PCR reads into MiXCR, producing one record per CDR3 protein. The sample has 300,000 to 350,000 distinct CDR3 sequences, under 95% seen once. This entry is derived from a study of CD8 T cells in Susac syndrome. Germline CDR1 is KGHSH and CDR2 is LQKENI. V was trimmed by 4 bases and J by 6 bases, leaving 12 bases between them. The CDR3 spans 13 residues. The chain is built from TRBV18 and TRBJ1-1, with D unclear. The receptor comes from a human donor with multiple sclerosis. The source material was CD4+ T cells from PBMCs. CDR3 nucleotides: TGTGCCAGCTCACTTACTTGGGGAGCTGAAGCTTTCTTT. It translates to CASSLTWGAEAFF.